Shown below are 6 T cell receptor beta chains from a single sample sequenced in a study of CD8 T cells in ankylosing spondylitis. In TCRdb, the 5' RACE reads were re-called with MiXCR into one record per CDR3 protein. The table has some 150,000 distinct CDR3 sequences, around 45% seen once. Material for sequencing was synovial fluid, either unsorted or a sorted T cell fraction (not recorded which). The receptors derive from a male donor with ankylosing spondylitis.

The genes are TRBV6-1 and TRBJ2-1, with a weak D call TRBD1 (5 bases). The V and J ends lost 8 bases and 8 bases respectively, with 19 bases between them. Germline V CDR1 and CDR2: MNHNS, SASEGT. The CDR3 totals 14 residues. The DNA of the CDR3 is TGTGCCAGCGGCTGGGCAGGGCTTATGGATGAGCAGTTCTTC. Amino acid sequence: CASGWAGLMDEQFF.

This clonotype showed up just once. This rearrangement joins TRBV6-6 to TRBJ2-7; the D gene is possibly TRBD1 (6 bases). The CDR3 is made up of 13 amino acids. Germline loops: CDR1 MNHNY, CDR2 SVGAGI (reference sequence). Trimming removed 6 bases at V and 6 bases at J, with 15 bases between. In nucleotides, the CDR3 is TGTGCCAGCAGCGCAGGACAGCCACCCGAGCAGTACTTC. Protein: CASSAGQPPEQYF.

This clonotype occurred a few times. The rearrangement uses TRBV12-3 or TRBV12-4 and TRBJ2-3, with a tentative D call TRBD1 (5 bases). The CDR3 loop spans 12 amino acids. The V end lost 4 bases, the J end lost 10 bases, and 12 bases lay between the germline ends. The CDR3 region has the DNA TGTGCCAGCAGTTCCAGGGTGCAAGCGCAGTATTTT. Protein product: CASSSRVQAQYF.

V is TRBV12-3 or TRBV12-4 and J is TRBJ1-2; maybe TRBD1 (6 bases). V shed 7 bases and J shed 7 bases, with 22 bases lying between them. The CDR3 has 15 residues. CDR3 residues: CASISNQGCCSGYTF. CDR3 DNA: TGTGCCAGCATCTCTAATCAGGGGTGTTGCAGTGGCTACACCTTC.

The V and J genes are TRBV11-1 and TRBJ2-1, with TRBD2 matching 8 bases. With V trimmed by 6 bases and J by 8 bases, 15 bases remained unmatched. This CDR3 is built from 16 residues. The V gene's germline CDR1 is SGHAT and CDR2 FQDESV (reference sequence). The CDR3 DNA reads TGTGCCAGCAGTCCCATCGCGGGACTAGTAGTCCATGAGCAGTTCTTC. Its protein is CASSPIAGLVVHEQFF.

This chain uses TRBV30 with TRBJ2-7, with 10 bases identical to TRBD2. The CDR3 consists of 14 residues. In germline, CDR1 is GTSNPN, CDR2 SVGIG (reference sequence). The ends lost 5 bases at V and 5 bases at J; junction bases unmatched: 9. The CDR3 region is CAWELAGQRHEQYF. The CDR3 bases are TGTGCCTGGGAACTAGCGGGGCAGCGCCACGAGCAGTACTTC. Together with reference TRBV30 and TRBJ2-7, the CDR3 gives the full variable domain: SQTIHQWPATLVQPVGSPLSLECTVEGTSNPNLYWYRQAAGRGLQLLFYSVGIGQISSEVPQNLSASRPQDRQFILSSKKLLLSDSGFYLCAWELAGQRHEQYFGPGTRLTVT.